Following are 9 T cell receptor beta chains from one sample sequenced in a study of T cells expressing NK-cell markers. TCRdb re-called the 5' RACE reads; one entry per CDR3 protein, DNA not given. In total, the table holds 400,000 to 500,000 distinct CDR3 sequences. Sequenced material: blood T cells: a sorted CD56 or NKG2C T cell subset, CD4+ or CD8+ T cells, or bulk PBMC T cells (not recorded which). The receptors come from a woman between 18 and 69 years old in good health.

The rearrangement uses TRBV5-5 and TRBJ2-5; without DNA, the TCRdb call of TRBD2 cannot be checked. The CDR3 has 18 residues. Germline V gives CDR1 SGHKS, CDR2 YYEKEE (reference sequence). The CDR3 is CASSLAGAGGPSRETQYF.

V gene TRBV20-1 combines with J gene TRBJ2-3; TCRdb reports TRBD1, a call that lacks DNA to check it against. Germline V gene lookup returns CDR1 DFQATT and CDR2 SNEGSKA (reference sequence). This CDR3 comprises 16 residues. This CDR3 is CSARSLQRTRTDTQYF.

The chain recombines TRBV20-1 with TRBJ2-2; TCRdb lists TRBD1, though no DNA is available to test this call. Per the germline V gene, CDR1 is DFQATT and CDR2 is SNEGSKA (reference sequence). The CDR3 sequence is 15 residues long. This chain's CDR3 is CSATLGRVNTGELFF.

This chain connects TRBV7-9 to TRBJ1-2. The CDR3 contains 14 residues. Germline V gene lookup returns CDR1 SEHNR and CDR2 FQNEAQ (reference sequence). This CDR3 reads CASSLAGGFYGYTF.

V is TRBV6-5 and J is TRBJ2-1; absent DNA, TCRdb's TRBD2 call cannot be checked. CDR3 length equals 18 residues. Germline V gene lookup returns CDR1 MNHEY and CDR2 SVGAGI. The CDR3 spells CASSSPSSAGSSYNEQFF.

The chain combines TRBV12-5 with TRBJ2-1; TCRdb indicates TRBD2, and absent DNA this call remains unverified. Per the germline V gene, CDR1 is LGHNT and CDR2 is FRNRAP. This CDR3 spans 14 amino acids. The CDR3 is CASRPSGANNEQFF.

V gene TRBV7-9 combines with J gene TRBJ1-1; TCRdb selects TRBD1, and the lack of DNA leaves this call unchecked. Germline CDR1 and CDR2: SEHNR and FQNEAQ (reference sequence). The CDR3 is made up of 16 amino acids. The CDR3 is CATPSSGGVVDTEAFF.

This chain joins TRBV27 and TRBJ2-5; without DNA, the TCRdb call of TRBD2 cannot be checked. This CDR3 has 15 residues. Germline loops: CDR1 MNHEY, CDR2 SMNVEV (reference sequence). The CDR3 reads CATQREGESQETQYF.

The chain uses TRBV6-2 or TRBV6-3 and TRBJ2-1; with no DNA, the TCRdb D assignment of TRBD1 cannot be verified. CDR1 is MNHEY and CDR2 is SVGEGT in the germline V gene. This CDR3 has 12 residues. CDR3 residues: CASTTDSVEQFF.